The rows below give T cell receptor beta chains drawn from one sample of a study of neurological immune-mediated disorders. TCRdb ran MiXCR on the 5' RACE reads and lists one entry per CDR3 protein. The table lists fewer than 85,000 distinct CDR3 sequences, 17% of them singletons. Source material: PBMCs. The receptor source for this set is a woman between 40 and 55 years old in good health. Both conserved end residues are part of each CDR3. A D gene is named only where the DNA matches it firmly. Size is stated for part of the rows, as once, few or many counts, or as a class when the clone is expanded.

J gene: TRBJ1-2
clone size: .
D gene: TRBD1
V gene: TRBV7-2
CDR3 DNA: TGTGCCAGCAGCTTAGGGACAGGGGTTTACCGGTCAAATGGCTACACCTTC
CDR3 protein: CASSLGTGVYRSNGYTF

J gene: TRBJ1-1
clone size: .
D gene: .
V gene: TRBV30
CDR3 DNA: TGTGCCCGGGAGGGGGCTTTCTTT
CDR3 protein: CAREGAFF

J gene: TRBJ2-3
clone size: many
D gene: .
V gene: TRBV7-3
CDR3 DNA: TGTGCCAGCAGCCTAGGACGCACAGATACGCAGTATTTT
CDR3 protein: CASSLGRTDTQYF

J gene: TRBJ1-1
clone size: many
D gene: .
V gene: TRBV3-1
CDR3 DNA: TGTGCCAGCAGCCTCCGGGGCGTAAACACTGAAGCTTTCTTT
CDR3 protein: CASSLRGVNTEAFF

J gene: TRBJ1-2
clone size: many
D gene: TRBD1
V gene: TRBV20-1
CDR3 DNA: TGCAGTGCTAGAGATGGAGGGACAGGGGGCCTTGACACCTTC
CDR3 protein: CSARDGGTGGLDTF

J gene: TRBJ2-3
clone size: many
D gene: .
V gene: TRBV20-1
CDR3 DNA: TGCAGTGCTAGAGCCGGGTACGCAGATACGCAGTATTTT
CDR3 protein: CSARAGYADTQYF

J gene: TRBJ2-1
clone size: many
D gene: TRBD1
V gene: TRBV5-1
CDR3 DNA: TGCGCCAGCAGCCTCACAGGGGTCGGTGAGCAGTTCTTC
CDR3 protein: CASSLTGVGEQFF

J gene: TRBJ2-2
clone size: .
D gene: .
V gene: TRBV10-3
CDR3 DNA: TGTGCCATCAGGAGGGACACCGGGGAGCTGTTTTTT
CDR3 protein: CAIRRDTGELFF

J gene: TRBJ1-1
clone size: .
D gene: .
V gene: TRBV5-1
CDR3 DNA: TGCGCCAGCAGCCGGACAGACAACACTGAAGCTTTCTTT
CDR3 protein: CASSRTDNTEAFF

J gene: TRBJ2-5
clone size: many
D gene: .
V gene: TRBV10-3
CDR3 DNA: TGTGCCATCAGTGACGGGGAGACCCAGTACTTC
CDR3 protein: CAISDGETQYF

J gene: TRBJ1-2
clone size: many
D gene: .
V gene: TRBV4-3
CDR3 DNA: TGCGCCAGCAGCCAAGATTTGGCTATCTCTGGCTACACCTTC
CDR3 protein: CASSQDLAISGYTF

J gene: TRBJ2-5
clone size: .
D gene: TRBD2
V gene: TRBV7-6
CDR3 DNA: TGTGCCAGCAGTCCTACTAGCGGGGGACACCAAGAGACCCAGTACTTC
CDR3 protein: CASSPTSGGHQETQYF

J gene: TRBJ1-2
clone size: .
D gene: .
V gene: TRBV19
CDR3 DNA: TGTGCCAGTAGTATCGGGAACAGGGAAGTCCTCCATTATGGCTACACCTTC
CDR3 protein: CASSIGNREVLHYGYTF

J gene: TRBJ2-1
clone size: .
D gene: .
V gene: TRBV21-1
CDR3 DNA: TGTGCCAGCAGCAAAGCAGAGAGCGGTGGGACTAGCGTATACAATGAGCAGTTCTTC
CDR3 protein: CASSKAESGGTSVYNEQFF

J gene: TRBJ2-2
clone size: many
D gene: TRBD1
V gene: TRBV7-7
CDR3 DNA: TGTGCCAGCAGCTCGACAGGGAGTGACGGGGAGCTGTTTTTT
CDR3 protein: CASSSTGSDGELFF

J gene: TRBJ1-1
clone size: many
D gene: .
V gene: TRBV6-1
CDR3 DNA: TGTGCCAGCAGTCGTGTAAAGGGCGGCACTGAAGCTTTCTTT
CDR3 protein: CASSRVKGGTEAFF

J gene: TRBJ1-5
clone size: many
D gene: .
V gene: TRBV6-1
CDR3 DNA: TGTGCCAGCAGTCTTGGGAGGGATCAGCCCCAGCATTTT
CDR3 protein: CASSLGRDQPQHF

J gene: TRBJ1-1
clone size: many
D gene: .
V gene: TRBV20-1
CDR3 DNA: TGCAGTGCTAGTCCGATGAGCGGGGAGGGAACTGAAGCTTTCTTT
CDR3 protein: CSASPMSGEGTEAFF

J gene: TRBJ2-3
clone size: many
D gene: .
V gene: TRBV9
CDR3 DNA: TGTGCCAGCAGCTCAGGGATCGGGACTAGCACAGATACGCAGTATTTT
CDR3 protein: CASSSGIGTSTDTQYF

J gene: TRBJ2-5
clone size: many
D gene: .
V gene: TRBV7-2
CDR3 DNA: TGTGCCAGCAGCTTAGAGTCGTACCAAGAGACCCAGTACTTC
CDR3 protein: CASSLESYQETQYF

J gene: TRBJ2-5
clone size: many
D gene: TRBD2
V gene: TRBV3-1
CDR3 DNA: TGTGCCAGCAGCCCTTACGCCGGGACTAGCGGGGACCACCAAGAGACCCAGTACTTC
CDR3 protein: CASSPYAGTSGDHQETQYF

J gene: TRBJ2-3
clone size: many
D gene: .
V gene: TRBV7-9
CDR3 DNA: TGTGCCAGCAGCCCTTGGGAGGCAGATACGCAGTATTTT
CDR3 protein: CASSPWEADTQYF

J gene: TRBJ1-5
clone size: many
D gene: .
V gene: TRBV6-6
CDR3 DNA: TGTGCCAGCAGCAGCAATCAGCCCCAGCATTTT
CDR3 protein: CASSSNQPQHF

J gene: TRBJ1-2
clone size: .
D gene: .
V gene: TRBV3-1
CDR3 DNA: TGTGCCAGCAGCCAAAGGGCAGGGACCAACTATGGCTACACCTTC
CDR3 protein: CASSQRAGTNYGYTF

J gene: TRBJ2-1
clone size: .
D gene: TRBD2
V gene: TRBV29-1
CDR3 DNA: TGCAGCGTTGTGTCTAGCGGGGATCACTACAATGAGCAGTTCTTC
CDR3 protein: CSVVSSGDHYNEQFF